Below, 18 T cell receptor beta chains from the same sample are listed, as sequenced in a study of early T cells in non-severe SARS-CoV-2 infection. Via MiXCR, TCRdb re-called the 5' RACE reads, giving one row per CDR3 protein. The sample shows tens of thousands of distinct CDR3 sequences, less than 7% of them seen only once. Sequencing used whole blood, obtained at baseline. The receptors shown here come from an adult who was a healthcare worker with PCR-confirmed SARS-CoV-2 infection or an uninfected control (not recorded which).

This clonotype was recorded many times. CDR3 sequence: CASSPGGGQGASNQPQHF. The CDR3 DNA sequence: TGTGCCAGCTCACCGGGGGGTGGACAGGGCGCAAGCAATCAGCCCCAGCATTTT. The chain combines TRBV18 with TRBJ1-5; 8 nucleotides agree with TRBD1. Trimming at V came to 3 bases and at J to 1 base, leaving 11 bases not matched to a gene. CDR3 size: 18 residues. The germline gives CDR1 KGHSH, CDR2 LQKENI.

This clonotype appeared many times. J is TRBJ2-1 and V is TRBV7-3; 9 nucleotides match TRBD1. This CDR3 region has 15 residues. The germline CDR1 and CDR2 sequences are SGHTA and FQGTGA. V lost 5 bases and J lost 1; bases outside the gene matches: 3. The CDR3 here is CASSPDRGSYNEQFF. Written as DNA, the CDR3 is TGTGCCAGCAGCCCGGACAGGGGTTCCTACAATGAGCAGTTCTTC.

The CDR3 sequence is CASSLAEGVEEQFF. CDR3 nucleotide sequence: TGCGCCAGCAGCTTGGCCGAAGGTGTGGAAGAGCAGTTCTTC. The genes are TRBV5-1 and TRBJ2-1; D is unclear. The CDR3 is made up of 14 amino acids. The germline gives CDR1 SGHRS, CDR2 YFSETQ. With 0 bases removed from V and 10 bases from J, the gap between germline ends came to 14 bases.

This clonotype was counted a few times. The genes are TRBV11-2 and TRBJ2-2; unclear D gene. Germline assignment: CDR1 SGHAT and CDR2 FQNNGV. The CDR3 loop spans 15 amino acids. Trimming shortened V by 4 bases and J by 7 bases, and 16 bases separated the two germline ends. DNA for the CDR3: TGTGCCAGCAGCTCGACTCGAGGTGTGAGCGGGGAGCTGTTTTTT. Its translation is CASSSTRGVSGELFF.

This clonotype was found many times. V usage is TRBV6-5 and J usage is TRBJ2-2; 10 positions match TRBD1. CDR1 is MNHEY, CDR2 SVGAGI, per germline. The CDR3 is made up of 12 amino acids. J was trimmed by 8 bases and V by 10 bases; bases with no gene match: 4. This CDR3 reads CATGTGVGELFF. The CDR3 DNA reads TGTGCCACCGGGACAGGGGTGGGGGAGCTGTTTTTT.

This clonotype was detected many times. The chain carries TRBV11-1 and TRBJ2-5; 7 bases map to TRBD1. Per germline, CDR1 SGHAT and CDR2 FQDESV (reference sequence). Losses at the gene ends were 3 bases for V and 2 bases for J; bases not matched to a gene: 6. CDR3 length: 15 amino acids. The CDR3 region is CASSLDRSDQETQYF. DNA for the CDR3: TGTGCCAGCAGCTTGGACAGGTCCGATCAAGAGACCCAGTACTTC.

As for this clonotype: This may be a read error: a much more frequent sequence differs by one nucleotide. The J gene is TRBJ1-1, the V gene TRBV7-9, with a possible D match to TRBD1 (5 bases). Germline V CDR1 and CDR2: SEHNR, FQNEAQ (reference sequence). The CDR3 length is 14 residues. The CDR3 protein is CASSSRQTNTKAFF. CDR3 nucleotide sequence: TGTGCCAGCAGCTCAAGACAGACGAACACTAAAGCTTTCTTT.

The rearrangement links TRBV7-2 to TRBJ2-3; 12 bases fit TRBD2. After removal of 4 bases from V and 4 bases from J, the junction contained 0 bases not matched to a gene. Per the germline V gene, CDR1 is SGHTA and CDR2 is FQGNSA. This CDR3 has 14 residues. For the CDR3, the DNA is TGTGCCAGCAGCTCTAGCGGGGGGGCAGATACGCAGTATTTT. Its translation: CASSSSGGADTQYF.

This clonotype was seen repeatedly, ten times or more. The chain uses TRBV28 and TRBJ1-5; D not resolved. The V and J ends lost 0 bases and 2 bases respectively, with 20 bases between them. The CDR3 runs 19 residues. Germline V CDR1 and CDR2: MDHEN, SYDVKM. The CDR3: CASSLCSSGNNFCNQPQHF. The DNA of the CDR3 is TGTGCCAGCAGTTTATGCTCTTCGGGAAACAATTTCTGCAATCAGCCCCAGCATTTT.

Many counts were recorded for this clonotype. The chain employs TRBV5-1 and TRBJ2-1; TRBD2 matches 14 bases. Germline V lookup: CDR1 SGHRS, CDR2 YFSETQ. The CDR3 contains 14 residues. Trimming cost V 4 bases and J 12 bases; bases outside gene matches: 6. CDR3: CASSLGTSGSRQFF. The CDR3 DNA reads TGCGCCAGCAGCCTAGGGACTAGCGGGAGTAGGCAGTTCTTC.

In its sample, this clonotype was seen a few times. This chain's CDR3 is CASSRDLSGNTIYF. In DNA form, the CDR3 reads TGTGCCAGCAGCAGGGACCTCTCTGGAAACACCATATATTTT. V is TRBV7-9 and J is TRBJ1-3; a weak D match, TRBD1 (5 bases). Trimming took 5 bases from V and 0 from J, leaving 8 bases between them. The CDR3 is made up of 14 amino acids. CDR1 SEHNR and CDR2 FQNEAQ come from the germline V gene (reference sequence).

The chain employs TRBV30 and TRBJ1-2; 9 bases fit TRBD1. Losses at the gene ends were 5 bases for V and 3 bases for J; bases not matched to a gene: 10. This CDR3 has 15 amino acids. Per the germline V gene, CDR1 is GTSNPN and CDR2 is SVGIG (reference sequence). CDR3 sequence reads: CAWGYNRGRHYGYTF. In DNA form, the CDR3 reads TGTGCCTGGGGTTACAACAGGGGGCGGCACTATGGCTACACCTTC.

This clonotype was recorded many times. J is TRBJ2-5 and V is TRBV7-2; 9 bases fit TRBD2. V lost 1 base to trimming and J lost 2 bases; unmatched junction nucleotides: 8. The CDR3 is made up of 17 amino acids. Germline V gives CDR1 SGHTA, CDR2 FQGNSA. CDR3 region: CASSLGPSAGGQETQYF. The CDR3 DNA sequence: TGTGCCAGCAGCTTAGGTCCCAGTGCGGGGGGGCAAGAGACCCAGTACTTC. Using reference TRBV7-2 and TRBJ2-5 for the parts outside the CDR3, the full variable domain is GAGVSQSPSNKVTEKGKDVELRCDPISGHTALYWYRQSLGQGLEFLIYFQGNSAPDKSGLPSDRFSAERTGGSVSTLTIQRTQQEDSAVYLCASSLGPSAGGQETQYFGPGTRLLVL.

The sample holds many counts of this clonotype. The chain couples TRBV7-6 to TRBJ1-2; 7 bases agree with TRBD1. Germline CDR1 SGHVS, CDR2 FNYEAQ. Trimming at V came to 5 bases and at J to 6 bases, leaving 3 bases not matched to a gene. This CDR3 region has 12 residues. CDR3 sequence reads: CASSPTGNGYTF. The CDR3 DNA is TGTGCCAGCAGCCCGACAGGGAATGGCTACACCTTC.

This clonotype came up many times. The CDR3 DNA reads as TGTGCCAGCAGTTCCCCTCAGGGGCAGCCCCAGCATTTT. Translating gives CASSSPQGQPQHF. V is TRBV6-6 and J is TRBJ1-5; D might be TRBD1 (6 bases). This CDR3 has 13 residues. The V and J ends lost 4 bases and 7 bases respectively, with 11 bases between them. The V gene's germline CDR1 is MNHNY and CDR2 SVGAGI (reference sequence).

This clonotype came up many times. The rearrangement links TRBV6-2 or TRBV6-3 to TRBJ1-1, with TRBD1 identical over 10 bases. Germline trimming cut 2 bases from V and 7 bases from J; bases unmatched to any gene: 10. CDR3 length: 16 amino acids. CDR1 is MNHEY, CDR2 SVGEGT, per germline. CDR3 nucleotide sequence: TGTGCCAGCAGTTACCCAACGGACAGGGGGTCTTATGAAGCTTTCTTT. It is translated as CASSYPTDRGSYEAFF.

In this sample, this clonotype turned up many times. In DNA form, the CDR3 reads TGCGCCAGCAGCTTGGCAACCGGGGCCACAGATACGCAGTATTTT. It is translated as CASSLATGATDTQYF. This chain uses TRBV5-1 with TRBJ2-3; D may be TRBD1 or TRBD2 (5 bases each). The germline V gene has CDR1 SGHRS and CDR2 YFSETQ. Trimming took 0 bases from V and 2 from J, leaving 10 bases between them. CDR3 size: 15 residues.

This clonotype came up many times. The V call is TRBV9, the J call TRBJ2-7, with TRBD1 as a possible D gene (5 bases). Trimming removed 0 bases at V and 5 bases at J, with 15 bases between. The CDR3 extends over 15 amino acids. Germline CDR1 and CDR2: SGDLS and YYNGEE. CDR3: CASSVGAGMANEQYF. As DNA, the CDR3 is TGTGCCAGCAGCGTAGGGGCAGGGATGGCAAACGAGCAGTACTTC.